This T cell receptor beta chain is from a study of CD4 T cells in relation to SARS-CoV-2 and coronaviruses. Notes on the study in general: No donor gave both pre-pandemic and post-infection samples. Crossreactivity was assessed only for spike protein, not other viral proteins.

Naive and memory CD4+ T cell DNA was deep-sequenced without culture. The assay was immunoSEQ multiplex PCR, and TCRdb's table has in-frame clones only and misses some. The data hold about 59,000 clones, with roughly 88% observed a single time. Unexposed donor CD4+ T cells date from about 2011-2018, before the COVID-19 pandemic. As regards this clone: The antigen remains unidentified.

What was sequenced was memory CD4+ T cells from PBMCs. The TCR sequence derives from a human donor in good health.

CDR3 sequence reads: CASSNRQGRAKNIQYF. CDR3 nucleotides: TGTGCCAGTAGTAATAGACAGGGTAGAGCCAAAAACATTCAGTACTTC. The chain recombines TRBV19 with TRBJ2-4; TRBD1 matches at 7 bases. The CDR3 contains 16 residues. In germline, CDR1 is LNHDA, CDR2 SQIVND (reference sequence). V was clipped by 4 bases and J by 0 bases; unmatched bases: 6.